A few counts support the clone carrying this T cell receptor (beta chain). The table came from immunoSEQ multiplex PCR; TCRdb's copy has only in-frame clones and leaves some out. Of 250,000 to 300,000 clones in the sample, around 90% were seen once. These data are taken from a study of blood T cell repertoires in COVID-19. Study context: Sample material is recorded as cDNA or gDNA derived from T cells, B-cell-depleted T cells, or PBMCs.

The CDR3 length is 16 residues. V lost 6 bases to trimming and J lost 2 bases; unmatched junction nucleotides: 8. Germline CDR1 is SNHLY and CDR2 is FYNNEI. This clonotype originated in a woman in her sixties or seventies with COVID-19, enrolled during active disease. The chain employs TRBV2 and TRBJ2-2, with 8 bases aligning to TRBD1. Sequencing used peripheral blood. The CDR3, as DNA: TGTGCCAGCAGAGCTAGGGACAGGCCCAACACCGGGGAGCTGTTTTTT. It codes for CASRARDRPNTGELFF.